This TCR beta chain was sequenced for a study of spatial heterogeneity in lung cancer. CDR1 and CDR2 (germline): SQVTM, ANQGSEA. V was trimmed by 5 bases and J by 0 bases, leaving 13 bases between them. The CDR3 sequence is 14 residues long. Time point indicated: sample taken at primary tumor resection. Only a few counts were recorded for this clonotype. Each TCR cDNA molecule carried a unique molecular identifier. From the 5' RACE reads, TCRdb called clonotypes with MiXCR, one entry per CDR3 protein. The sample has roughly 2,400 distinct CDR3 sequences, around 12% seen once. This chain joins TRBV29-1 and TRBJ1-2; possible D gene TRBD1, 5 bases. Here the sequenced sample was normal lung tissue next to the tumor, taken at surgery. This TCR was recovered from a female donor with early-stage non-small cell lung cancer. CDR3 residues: CSVRPGLANYGYTF. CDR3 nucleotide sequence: TGCAGCGTTCGTCCGGGGCTAGCTAACTATGGCTACACCTTC.